The 22 T cell receptor beta chains reported below all come from one sample, sequenced in a study of relationships among human T cell subsets. Anti-CD25 beads selected CD4+CD25+ regulatory T cells from positively selected CD4+ cells. Semiquantitative ARM-PCR amplified T cell receptor alpha and beta CDR3 regions from mRNA. ARM-PCR used tagged nested gene-specific primers, then communal superprimers for exponential amplification. TCRdb reprocessed the multiplex PCR reads via MiXCR and lists one record per CDR3 protein. The sample yields about 14,000 distinct CDR3 sequences, 50% to 75% seen once. The sample consisted of Tregs sorted from blood. The receptors stem from a man in his forties in good health.

The V and J genes are TRBV28 and TRBJ1-1; D is perhaps TRBD1 (5 bases). The CDR3 has 13 residues. The V and J ends lost 7 bases and 7 bases respectively, with 16 bases between them. Per germline, CDR1 MDHEN and CDR2 SYDVKM. The CDR3 sequence is CASTPEGADEAFF. CDR3 DNA sequence: TGTGCCAGCACCCCGGAAGGGGCAGATGAAGCTTTCTTT.

V gene TRBV1 combines with J gene TRBJ2-1; whether TRBD2, the table's D call, matches the DNA was not checked. TRBV1 is reported as a pseudogene. This CDR3 contains 17 residues. In DNA, the CDR3 is TGCACCAGCAGCCAAGATCCGCCGAGCGGGAAGTACAATGAGCAGTTCTTC. Translation: CTSSQDPPSGKYNEQFF.

The V and J genes are TRBV2 and TRBJ2-5, with D hard to call. The tail of the sequence fits TRBJ2-7 better, so the J call may be wrong. The CDR3 has 13 amino acids. Per germline, CDR1 SNHLY and CDR2 FYNNEI. DNA of the CDR3: TGTGCCAGCAGTGACTTAGGGTTGGACGAGCAGTACTTC. Its translation: CASSDLGLDEQYF.

The rearrangement joins TRBV29-1 to TRBJ2-7; no definite D call. Germline-derived CDR1 and CDR2 are SQVTM and ANQGSEA. V lost 7 bases and J 3 bases, leaving 13 bases between the germline ends. The CDR3 is 12 residues long. CDR3 DNA sequence: TGCAGCGATCCCGACCCTATCTACGAGCAGTACTTC. It yields the protein CSDPDPIYEQYF.

On this clonotype: A much more abundant neighbour one base away suggests this may be a read error. This chain links TRBV4-1 with TRBJ1-1, with a weak D call TRBD1 (6 bases). CDR1 is MGHRA, CDR2 YSYEKL, per germline. This CDR3 comprises 16 residues. CDR3 in amino acids: CAGSQEAGAGVTEAFF. CDR3 in DNA: TGCGCCGGCAGCCAAGAAGCGGGGGCAGGGGTCACTGAAGCTTTCTTT.

The rearrangement links TRBV4-1 to TRBJ1-2, with TRBD1 identical over 9 bases. Germline lookup yields CDR1 MGHRA and CDR2 YSYEKL. The CDR3 consists of 16 residues. J gave up 7 bases and V 3 bases, and 12 bases lay outside the gene matches. The CDR3 DNA follows: TGCGCCAGCAGCCACGGCCGGGACAGGGTTCTATCTGGCTACACCTTC. It yields the protein CASSHGRDRVLSGYTF.

The chain is built from TRBV25-1 and TRBJ1-6; 7 nucleotides align to TRBD1. The CDR3 contains 14 residues. Germline CDR1 reads MGHDK; CDR2 reads SYGVNS. Unmatched junction bases numbered 2, after V lost 4 bases and J lost 5 bases. CDR3 region: CASSVGQHNSPLHF. The DNA of the CDR3 is TGTGCCAGCAGTGTGGGACAGCATAATTCACCCCTCCACTTT.

This chain links TRBV20-1 with TRBJ2-5; D is perhaps TRBD1 (5 bases). The germline gives CDR1 DFQATT, CDR2 SNEGSKA (reference sequence). The length of the CDR3 is 15 residues. Trimming cost V 0 bases and J 12 bases, with 23 bases left between them. This CDR3 reads CSARDRSRAPDVEYF. CDR3 bases: TGCAGTGCTAGAGATCGATCCAGGGCTCCTGATGTGGAGTACTTC.

This clonotype was observed a handful of times. This sequence joins TRBV6-1 and TRBJ2-1, with D tentatively TRBD1 or TRBD2 (6 bases each). Trimming cost V 6 bases and J 4 bases, with 10 bases left between them. CDR1 is MNHNS, CDR2 SASEGT, per germline. The CDR3 is made up of 13 amino acids. The CDR3 reads CASRPGAYNEQFF. The DNA for the CDR3 is TGTGCCAGCAGGCCGGGGGCATACAATGAGCAGTTCTTC.

The gene calls are TRBV6-5 and TRBJ1-2; D is undetermined. Trimming removed 0 bases at V and 5 bases at J, with 7 bases between. CDR1 MNHEY and CDR2 SVGAGI come from the germline V gene. The CDR3 contains 13 residues. CDR3 nucleotides: TGTGCCAGCAGTTACTCCCCAGAATATGGCTACACCTTC. It codes for CASSYSPEYGYTF.

The chain is built from TRBV10-3 and TRBJ2-1, with 7 bases that match TRBD1. The CDR3 contains 13 residues. J was trimmed by 5 bases and V by 7 bases; bases with no gene match: 5. CDR1 ENHRY and CDR2 SYGVKD come from the germline V gene. CDR3 residues: CAINGQENNEQFF. The CDR3 DNA is TGTGCCATCAATGGACAGGAGAACAATGAGCAGTTCTTC.

This clonotype is medium-sized within its sample. The chain joins TRBV20-1 to TRBJ2-3, with 10 nucleotides matching TRBD2. The germline gives CDR1 DFQATT, CDR2 SNEGSKA (reference sequence). J was trimmed by 9 bases and V by 0 bases; bases with no gene match: 3. This CDR3 has 13 residues. CDR3: CSARDGSGRTQYF. CDR3 in DNA: TGCAGTGCTAGAGATGGTAGCGGGAGGACGCAGTATTTT.

This chain connects TRBV28 to TRBJ2-7, with D possibly TRBD1 on 5 matching bases. The V gene's germline CDR1 is MDHEN and CDR2 SYDVKM. There are 14 residues in the CDR3. The V and J ends lost 6 bases and 6 bases respectively, with 18 bases between them. The CDR3 reads CASRETGLRGEQYF. The CDR3 DNA is TGTGCCAGCAGGGAAACAGGTCTTAGAGGCGAGCAGTACTTC.

The rearrangement links TRBV6-6 to TRBJ2-3, with D possibly TRBD1 on 7 matching bases. Germline CDR1 reads MNHNY; CDR2 reads SVGAGI (reference sequence). The CDR3 has 15 residues. Trimming took 6 bases from V and 3 from J, leaving 16 bases between them. CDR3 DNA: TGTGCCAGCAGAAGACAGGGAGGAGGGACAGATACGCAGTATTTT. Translating it yields CASRRQGGGTDTQYF.

This chain's CDR3 is CAWSLGQTTDTQYF. CDR3 bases: TGTGCCTGGAGTTTGGGACAGACCACAGATACGCAGTATTTT. The J gene is TRBJ2-3, the V gene TRBV30; 7 bases fit TRBD1. Germline CDR1 and CDR2: GTSNPN and SVGIG (reference sequence). V lost 2 bases to trimming and J lost 2 bases; unmatched junction nucleotides: 4. This CDR3 contains 14 residues.

The chain is built from TRBV18 and TRBJ2-5; perhaps TRBD1 as D (6 bases). Germline V lookup: CDR1 KGHSH, CDR2 LQKENI. V lost 2 bases and J lost 4, with 11 bases in between. The CDR3 runs 14 residues. The CDR3: CASSPSRGGETQYF. The CDR3 bases are TGTGCCAGCTCACCATCCAGGGGCGGAGAGACCCAGTACTTC.

The chain recombines TRBV6-2 or TRBV6-3 with TRBJ2-7, with no clear D. The germline V gene has CDR1 MNHEY and CDR2 SVGEGT. The CDR3 has 14 amino acids. Trimming cost V 8 bases and J 2 bases, with 16 bases left between them. The CDR3 here is CASSDGPMTYEQYF. The CDR3 DNA sequence: TGTGCCAGCTCGGATGGACCGATGACCTACGAGCAGTACTTC.

This chain links TRBV5-1 with TRBJ2-5; D is ambiguous. CDR3 length equals 13 residues. V was clipped by 4 bases and J by 5 bases, with 12 bases between them. CDR1 SGHRS and CDR2 YFSETQ come from the germline V gene. CDR3 bases: TGCGCCAGCAGCCCCTGGGTTGGTGAGACCCAGTACTTC. Protein sequence: CASSPWVGETQYF.

This clonotype occurred a few times. The genes are TRBV6-5 and TRBJ2-7, with 7 bases identical to TRBD1. Germline lookup yields CDR1 MNHEY and CDR2 SVGAGI. The CDR3 spans 13 residues. Losses at the gene ends were 5 bases for V and 11 bases for J; bases not matched to a gene: 12. The CDR3 region is CASSRQGSRGKYF. The CDR3 DNA reads as TGTGCCAGCAGTCGACAGGGAAGTCGAGGGAAGTACTTC.

This clonotype turned up a few times. V and J are TRBV29-1 and TRBJ1-2, with 9 bases matching TRBD1. The CDR3 is 14 residues long. The V and J ends lost 0 bases and 5 bases, in that order; junction bases with no gene match: 4. Germline loops: CDR1 SQVTM, CDR2 ANQGSEA. In nucleotides, the CDR3 is TGCAGCGTTGAAGATCAGGGGACAGGGTATGGCTACACCTTC. Residues: CSVEDQGTGYGYTF.

J is TRBJ1-5 and V is TRBV2; D is ambiguous. The V gene's germline CDR1 is SNHLY and CDR2 FYNNEI. Trimming cost V 7 bases and J 6 bases, with 19 bases left between them. There are 15 residues in the CDR3. CDR3 DNA sequence: TGTGCCAGCACCCAACAGAGCACGGCGGGTCAGCCCCAGCATTTT. Protein sequence: CASTQQSTAGQPQHF.

The chain links TRBV5-1 to TRBJ2-1, with 9 bases fitting TRBD1. Trimming removed 4 bases from V and 4 bases from J; junction bases left unmatched: 9. Germline assignment: CDR1 SGHRS and CDR2 YFSETQ. This CDR3 comprises 16 residues. This chain's CDR3 is CASSKAGQGNYNEQFF. The CDR3, as DNA: TGCGCCAGCAGCAAGGCGGGACAGGGAAATTACAATGAGCAGTTCTTC.